This TCR beta chain was sequenced in a study of blood T cell repertoires in COVID-19. Study at large: The study drew acute and convalescent COVID-19 samples from the United States, Italy and Spain. Sample material is recorded as cDNA or gDNA derived from T cells, B-cell-depleted T cells, or PBMCs.

Original processing notes: Researchers report that nucleated cell counts were estimated from reference gene primer amplification. Measured with immunoSEQ multiplex PCR; TCRdb has only the in-frame clones, and not every one. V and J calls and clone size come straight from that table; D and trimming were deduced from the DNA. This table holds about 230,000 clones, about 83% found once. V was trimmed by 5 bases and J by 2 bases, leaving 12 bases between them. The germline V gene has CDR1 MDHEN and CDR2 SYDVKM. This CDR3 comprises 14 residues. Enrolment of Seattle patients took place during active infection, and they were followed longitudinally.

This receptor was identified in a woman aged 25 to 39 with COVID-19, enrolled during active disease. Sequencing was done on a sample of peripheral blood. The V call is TRBV28, the J call TRBJ2-5; a weak D match, TRBD2 (6 bases). Here the CDR3 DNA reads TGTGCCAGCAGTCTCAGTGGAGGGCAAGAGACCCAGTACTTC. Amino acids: CASSLSGGQETQYF.